This T cell receptor (beta chain) was identified during a study of shared clonotypes between healthy human individuals. Study as a whole: CD4 naive cells filled three plates per donor, CD4 memory three, CD8 naive two and CD8 memory one.

Using immunoSEQ multiplex PCR, the repertoire was profiled, and TCRdb retains in-frame clones only, with some absent. In the table there are 780,000 or so clones, around 70% of which are singletons. Study-wide findings and caveats: The sole specimen, blood, was sampled, and tissue repertoires likely differ. In general, naive subsets displayed greater estimated richness than memory subsets did.

Of note for this clone: What it recognizes is unknown.

The receptor comes from a woman under 40 in good health. Sequenced material: memory CD4+ T cells sorted from blood. The subset here: CD45RA-negative fraction.

This chain's CDR3 is CASSTGYTYEQYF. CDR3 bases: TGTGCCAGCTCAACGGGTTATACCTACGAGCAGTACTTC. The chain employs TRBV18 and TRBJ2-7; D remains ambiguous. Germline loops: CDR1 KGHSH, CDR2 LQKENI. The CDR3 has 13 amino acids. V was clipped by 5 bases and J by 2 bases, with 10 bases between them.